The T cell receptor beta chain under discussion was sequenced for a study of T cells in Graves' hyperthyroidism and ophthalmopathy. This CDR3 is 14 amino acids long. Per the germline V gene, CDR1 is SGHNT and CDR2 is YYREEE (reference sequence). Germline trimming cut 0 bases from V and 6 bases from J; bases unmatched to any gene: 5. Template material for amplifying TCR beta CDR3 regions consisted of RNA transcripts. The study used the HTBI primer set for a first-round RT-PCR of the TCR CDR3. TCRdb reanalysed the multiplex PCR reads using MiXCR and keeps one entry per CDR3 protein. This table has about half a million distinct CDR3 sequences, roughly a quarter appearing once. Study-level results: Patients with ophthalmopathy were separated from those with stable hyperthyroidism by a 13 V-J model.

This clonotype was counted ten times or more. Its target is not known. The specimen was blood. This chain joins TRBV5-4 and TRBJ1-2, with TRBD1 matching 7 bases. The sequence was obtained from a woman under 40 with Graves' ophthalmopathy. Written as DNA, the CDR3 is TGTGCCAGCAGCTTGGTAGGGGGCGGGCATGGCTACACCTTC. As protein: CASSLVGGGHGYTF.